The rows below give T cell receptor beta chains drawn from one sample of a study of T cell repertoires in cytomegalovirus infection. Which antigens these TCRs recognize remains unknown. Each CDR3 protein gets one entry after TCRdb re-called the reads with MiXCR. This sample yields 50,000 to 60,000 distinct CDR3 sequences, of which 20% are seen a single time; roughly 77% belongs to the top ten. The input for sequencing was CD8+ T cells from cultured PBMCs, taken from culture after CMV antigen stimulation. Receptor source: a human donor in good health (CMV status not recorded). Some clones in this sample may be carry-over from other donors' samples. CDR3s include the opening cysteine and the closing phenylalanine or tryptophan. The order of the fields is D gene, J gene, V gene, clone size, CDR3 protein, CDR3 DNA. D genes are given only for firm matches. Expanded clones get a size class; other rows say once, few or many, or leave the size out.

d_call: -; j_call: TRBJ2-7; v_call: TRBV19; clone_size: -; cdr3_aa: CASSIGRGAYEQYF; cdr3_nt: TGTGCCAGTAGTATCGGCAGGGGGGCCTACGAGCAGTACTTC
d_call: TRBD1; j_call: TRBJ1-5; v_call: TRBV27; clone_size: -; cdr3_aa: CASSPDRTGNNQPQHF; cdr3_nt: TGTGCCAGCAGTCCAGACCGGACAGGGAACAATCAGCCCCAGCATTTT
d_call: -; j_call: TRBJ1-2; v_call: TRBV7-9; clone_size: -; cdr3_aa: CASSPNPVNYGYTF; cdr3_nt: TGTGCCAGCAGTCCTAACCCGGTGAATTATGGCTACACCTTC
d_call: TRBD1; j_call: TRBJ2-1; v_call: TRBV11-1; clone_size: -; cdr3_aa: CASSRYRGNEQFF; cdr3_nt: TGTGCCAGCAGCCGGTACAGGGGCAATGAGCAGTTCTTC
d_call: -; j_call: TRBJ2-2; v_call: TRBV6-1; clone_size: -; cdr3_aa: CASSVTQGGVGELFF; cdr3_nt: TGTGCCAGCAGTGTTACACAGGGAGGAGTAGGGGAGCTGTTTTTT
d_call: TRBD1; j_call: TRBJ2-7; v_call: TRBV7-9; clone_size: few; cdr3_aa: CASSPPGQPGEQYF; cdr3_nt: TGTGCCAGCAGCCCTCCGGGACAGCCAGGCGAGCAGTACTTC
d_call: -; j_call: TRBJ2-3; v_call: TRBV14; clone_size: few; cdr3_aa: CASSQGRFYTQYF; cdr3_nt: TGTGCCAGCAGCCAAGGCCGATTCTATACGCAGTATTTT
d_call: -; j_call: TRBJ2-1; v_call: TRBV11-2; clone_size: few; cdr3_aa: CASSLLVVEQFF; cdr3_nt: TGTGCCAGCAGCTTACTAGTCGTTGAGCAGTTCTTC
d_call: TRBD1; j_call: TRBJ2-5; v_call: TRBV12-3/TRBV12-4; clone_size: few; cdr3_aa: CASSPKGQVGQETQYF; cdr3_nt: TGTGCCAGCAGTCCTAAGGGACAGGTAGGGCAAGAGACCCAGTACTTC
d_call: -; j_call: TRBJ1-1; v_call: TRBV13; clone_size: -; cdr3_aa: CASSPTENTEAFF; cdr3_nt: TGTGCCAGCAGCCCTACAGAGAACACTGAAGCCTTCTTT
d_call: TRBD1; j_call: TRBJ1-2; v_call: TRBV6-2/TRBV6-3; clone_size: few; cdr3_aa: CASSYDSHSGTAYGYTF; cdr3_nt: TGTGCCAGCAGTTACGATTCTCACTCCGGGACAGCTTATGGCTACACCTTC
d_call: -; j_call: TRBJ1-4; v_call: TRBV19; clone_size: -; cdr3_aa: CASSRPSQGKLFF; cdr3_nt: TGTGCCAGTAGTAGGCCCTCACAAGGAAAACTGTTTTTT
d_call: -; j_call: TRBJ1-2; v_call: TRBV10-3; clone_size: few; cdr3_aa: CAIFGGDGANYGYTF; cdr3_nt: TGTGCCATTTTCGGGGGCGACGGCGCTAACTATGGCTACACCTTC
d_call: -; j_call: TRBJ2-2; v_call: TRBV24-1; clone_size: -; cdr3_aa: CVTSDFGDGTGELFF; cdr3_nt: TGTGTCACCAGTGACTTTGGCGATGGGACCGGGGAGCTGTTTTTT
d_call: -; j_call: TRBJ1-5; v_call: TRBV7-2; clone_size: few; cdr3_aa: CASSQPRGNQPQHF; cdr3_nt: TGTGCCAGCAGCCAACCCAGGGGCAATCAGCCCCAGCATTTT
d_call: -; j_call: TRBJ2-7; v_call: TRBV10-3; clone_size: -; cdr3_aa: CAISDGTDLYEQYF; cdr3_nt: TGTGCCATCAGTGACGGGACTGACCTTTACGAGCAGTACTTC
d_call: -; j_call: TRBJ2-7; v_call: TRBV27; clone_size: -; cdr3_aa: CASSSTGAATYEQYF; cdr3_nt: TGTGCCAGCAGTTCTACCGGGGCAGCAACCTACGAGCAGTACTTC
d_call: -; j_call: TRBJ2-1; v_call: TRBV11-2; clone_size: -; cdr3_aa: CASSNWDENEQFF; cdr3_nt: TGTGCCAGCAGCAACTGGGACGAGAATGAGCAGTTCTTC
d_call: -; j_call: TRBJ2-7; v_call: TRBV7-4; clone_size: -; cdr3_aa: CAISLEVGAYEQYF; cdr3_nt: TGTGCCATCAGCTTAGAGGTTGGGGCCTACGAGCAGTACTTC
d_call: -; j_call: TRBJ2-7; v_call: TRBV7-8; clone_size: few; cdr3_aa: CASSSGTYEQYF; cdr3_nt: TGTGCCAGCAGCTCAGGGACCTACGAGCAGTACTTC
d_call: -; j_call: TRBJ2-5; v_call: TRBV4-2; clone_size: few; cdr3_aa: CASSQDPSSGETQYF; cdr3_nt: TGTGCCAGCAGCCAAGACCCTAGCTCCGGGGAGACCCAGTACTTC
d_call: TRBD2; j_call: TRBJ2-3; v_call: TRBV7-8; clone_size: few; cdr3_aa: CASSYRGLAVSTDTQYF; cdr3_nt: TGTGCCAGCAGCTACCGGGGACTAGCGGTTAGCACAGATACGCAGTATTTT
d_call: -; j_call: TRBJ2-1; v_call: TRBV7-9; clone_size: -; cdr3_aa: CASSLGSPDVLLDNEQFF; cdr3_nt: TGTGCCAGCAGCTTAGGGTCTCCCGATGTACTCTTGGACAATGAGCAGTTCTTC
d_call: TRBD2; j_call: TRBJ2-2; v_call: TRBV6-6; clone_size: few; cdr3_aa: CASSYPPTSGDAGELFF; cdr3_nt: TGTGCCAGCAGTTACCCCCCCACTAGCGGGGACGCCGGGGAGCTGTTTTTT
d_call: -; j_call: TRBJ1-1; v_call: TRBV4-1; clone_size: few; cdr3_aa: CASRPLGGGTEAFF; cdr3_nt: TGCGCCAGCAGACCTCTGGGGGGAGGCACTGAAGCTTTCTTT
d_call: TRBD1; j_call: TRBJ1-3; v_call: TRBV7-6; clone_size: few; cdr3_aa: CASSPRDRSFSGNTIYF; cdr3_nt: TGTGCCAGCAGCCCCCGGGACAGATCCTTCTCTGGAAACACCATATATTTT
d_call: -; j_call: TRBJ1-1; v_call: TRBV7-6; clone_size: -; cdr3_aa: CASSLEGSALEAFF; cdr3_nt: TGTGCCAGCAGCTTAGAGGGTTCCGCACTTGAAGCTTTCTTT
d_call: -; j_call: TRBJ1-1; v_call: TRBV6-2/TRBV6-3; clone_size: -; cdr3_aa: CATQMGEAFF; cdr3_nt: TGTGCCACCCAGATGGGAGAAGCTTTCTTT
d_call: TRBD1; j_call: TRBJ2-3; v_call: TRBV11-2; clone_size: -; cdr3_aa: CASSLRTGSTDTQYF; cdr3_nt: TGTGCCAGCAGCCTTCGGACAGGGAGCACAGATACGCAGTATTTT
d_call: -; j_call: TRBJ2-7; v_call: TRBV20-1; clone_size: few; cdr3_aa: CSARAVSYEQYF; cdr3_nt: TGCAGTGCTAGAGCAGTTTCCTACGAGCAGTACTTC
d_call: TRBD2; j_call: TRBJ2-1; v_call: TRBV5-6; clone_size: -; cdr3_aa: CASSSYSGAALSYNEQFF; cdr3_nt: TGTGCCAGCAGCTCATATAGCGGGGCAGCCCTTTCCTACAATGAGCAGTTCTTC
d_call: -; j_call: TRBJ1-4; v_call: TRBV12-3/TRBV12-4; clone_size: -; cdr3_aa: CASSYSGTQQVFF; cdr3_nt: TGTGCCAGCAGTTACTCCGGGACTCAGCAGGTGTTTTTT
d_call: -; j_call: TRBJ1-1; v_call: TRBV7-6; clone_size: few; cdr3_aa: CASSFTQINTEAFF; cdr3_nt: TGTGCCAGCAGCTTCACACAGATAAACACTGAAGCTTTCTTT
d_call: TRBD2; j_call: TRBJ2-5; v_call: TRBV12-3/TRBV12-4; clone_size: -; cdr3_aa: CASSEAGVLQTQYF; cdr3_nt: TGTGCCAGCAGTGAAGCGGGGGTCTTGCAGACCCAGTACTTC
d_call: -; j_call: TRBJ2-1; v_call: TRBV7-9; clone_size: once; cdr3_aa: CASSLTGAGDEQFF; cdr3_nt: TGTGCCAGCAGCTTAACGGGGGCTGGTGATGAGCAGTTCTTC